Detailed here is one T cell receptor (beta chain). Only a few counts were recorded for this clone. The antigen it binds to is not known. Base qualities were left out, and no much larger clone turns up one base away. The method was the immunoSEQ multiplex PCR assay. In the paper's pipeline: A statistical classification framework was developed to diagnose cytomegalovirus status using the catalog of TCR beta chain sequences. TCRdb's version of the immuneACCESS table is confined to in-frame rearrangements and falls short of the full clone set. An unresolved V gene accounts for under half of the shortfall where checked; the remainder is of unknown origin. V and J calls and clone size are as listed in that table; D and trimming were resolved from the DNA. This sample has 110,000 to 150,000 clones in its table, and roughly 81% of those were observed once. Together, the top ten hold over 1.3% of the sample.

The CDR3 covers 15 residues, taking in both the cysteine and the phenylalanine. The DNA shown is the 45-base CDR3, in frame from base 1. CDR1 and CDR2 (LNHDA, SQIVND) derive from the germline V gene (reference sequence). V was cut back by 3 bases and J by 0 bases, leaving a gap of 12 bases between them. The sample belongs to a study of cytomegalovirus exposure and HLA in healthy donors (dated by TCRdb to the late 2010s). In terms of the full investigation: According to a later analysis, one platform produced both the 100 to 150 validation repertoires and the approximately 660 repertoires of the first cohort. The study combined high-throughput TCR immunosequencing, statistical association of individual TCRs with disease status, and machine learning to predict cytomegalovirus infection status. Along with the roughly 710-subject first cohort, a separate validation cohort of over a hundred different subjects was used. The study aimed to test whether cataloging public T cell receptors could reveal signatures of past pathogen exposure.

The donors belonged to the validation cohort of over a hundred subjects, which was separate from the approximately 680-subject first cohort. Findings and caveats that apply to the study as a whole: Across donors, most TCR sequences were observed very rarely, whereas some public TCRs were present in many individuals. A later analysis lacked HLA typing for the validation cohort, so it scored co-occurrence in that cohort across all 110 or so repertoires. The authors suggested that the approach could potentially be generalized to other disease states and immunological phenotypes. Cytomegalovirus status was reported to be diagnosed by the classifier with high specificity and sensitivity in both the original and validation cohorts. A few of the identified cytomegalovirus-associated TCR beta chains were confirmed in vitro to be specific for cytomegalovirus antigens. A later analysis found that TCRs clustered in the first cohort also tended to co-occur in the approximately 120 validation repertoires, with more than 90% of cluster scores above 0. The study listed approximately 160 TCR beta chains as associated with cytomegalovirus.

Material: PBMCs. This TCR came from a woman in her 30s in good health and CMV-seronegative. The rearrangement joined TRBV19 to TRBJ2-7; a tentative D call is TRBD2 (5 bases match). The nucleotide sequence is given as TGTGCCAGTAGTATCGGAGGCTTTAGCTCCTACGAGCAGTACTTC. It translates as CASSIGGFSSYEQYF.